These T cell receptor beta chains were read from a single sample in a study of T-cell reconstitution after alpha-beta-depleted transplantation in children. TCRdb independently ran MiXCR on the PCR reads; one entry per CDR3 protein. The sample holds about 420,000 distinct CDR3 sequences, around 15% seen once. The sample consisted of PBMCs, mostly from graft donor cells, taken 360 days after TCRalphabeta/CD19-depleted stem cell transplant. These TCRs come from a boy under three years old who had a stem cell transplant for Wiskott-Aldrich syndrome, so the T cells may come from the graft donor. CDR3s include the opening cysteine and the closing phenylalanine or tryptophan.

j_call cdr3_length v_call cdr3_aa
TRBJ1-1 14 TRBV7-6 CASSPGTGGSEAFF
TRBJ2-7 14 TRBV12-3/TRBV12-4 CASSLTGLSYEQYF
TRBJ2-5 14 TRBV5-1 CASSQRVGGETQYF
TRBJ1-4 15 TRBV6-5 CASSYRTGLNEKLFF
TRBJ2-1 15 TRBV5-1 CASSITSGRENEQFF
TRBJ1-1 14 TRBV4-1 CASSQGGGLSEAFF
TRBJ1-1 15 TRBV3-1 CASSPTGRIFTEAFF
TRBJ1-1 13 TRBV29-1 CSVTEHGDTEAFF
TRBJ1-6 16 TRBV12-3/TRBV12-4 CASSPPRTGWISPLHF
TRBJ2-2 17 TRBV7-8 CASSSPVTRGPTGELFF
TRBJ2-7 15 TRBV6-2/TRBV6-3 CASRNPETGDYEQYF
TRBJ2-1 17 TRBV9 CASSVEAPGTGNNEQFF
TRBJ2-1 16 TRBV20-1 CSARLAGGPSYNEQFF
TRBJ2-1 16 TRBV12-3/TRBV12-4 CASSLSPTGYYNEQFF
TRBJ1-4 16 TRBV29-1 CSVGGGTVICNEKLFF
TRBJ2-3 14 TRBV12-3/TRBV12-4 CASSLSGGQDTQYF
TRBJ1-5 13 TRBV28 CASIFTGVQPQHF
TRBJ2-1 17 TRBV7-9 CASSPRTGTDSYNEQFF
TRBJ2-1 18 TRBV5-1 CASSPSGRAEGSYNEQFF
TRBJ2-6 15 TRBV4-3 CASSHTVSGANVLTF
TRBJ2-3 12 TRBV6-5 CASRVSTDTQYF
TRBJ2-1 13 TRBV14 CASSQVLAFEQFF
TRBJ2-7 14 TRBV12-3/TRBV12-4 CASSRTGAMNEQYF
TRBJ2-7 14 TRBV6-2/TRBV6-3 CASRLAGEGWEQYF
TRBJ2-1 14 TRBV5-1 CASSPGGHPNEQFF
TRBJ2-7 17 TRBV28 CASSFPTTSGFSYEQYF
TRBJ2-1 15 TRBV12-3/TRBV12-4 CASSSLGGGPSEQFF
TRBJ1-2 18 TRBV11-2 CASSLKLSLRQDNYGYTF
TRBJ2-1 15 TRBV15 CATSRVTKGSNEQFF
TRBJ2-7 12 TRBV12-3/TRBV12-4 CASSFKGHEQYF
TRBJ2-3 16 TRBV7-2 CASSPIAGVMADTQYF
TRBJ2-3 13 TRBV20-1 CSARGRGRDTQYF
TRBJ2-7 13 TRBV6-5 CASSLAGAEEQYF
TRBJ1-1 14 TRBV4-1 CASSHSDRATEAFF
TRBJ1-2 15 TRBV5-6 CASSLAKLPFYGYTF
TRBJ1-2 13 TRBV20-1 CSAAPGAGYGYTF
TRBJ2-5 14 TRBV20-1 CSALRTSDQETQYF
TRBJ2-7 14 TRBV29-1 CSVVRTGKTYEQYF
TRBJ2-2 14 TRBV28 CASSTLRRTGELFF
TRBJ2-1 13 TRBV18 CASSPLPGNEQFF
TRBJ2-1 16 TRBV5-1 CASSPTLAGGHDEQFF
TRBJ2-2 16 TRBV10-3 CAISGLAGVTTGELFF
TRBJ2-3 14 TRBV15 CATSREGAGDTQYF
TRBJ2-5 17 TRBV7-9 CASSFGALGPTQETQYF
TRBJ2-7 13 TRBV6-2/TRBV6-3 CASSYSGYYEQYF
TRBJ2-7 12 TRBV20-1 CSAYDRTYEQYF